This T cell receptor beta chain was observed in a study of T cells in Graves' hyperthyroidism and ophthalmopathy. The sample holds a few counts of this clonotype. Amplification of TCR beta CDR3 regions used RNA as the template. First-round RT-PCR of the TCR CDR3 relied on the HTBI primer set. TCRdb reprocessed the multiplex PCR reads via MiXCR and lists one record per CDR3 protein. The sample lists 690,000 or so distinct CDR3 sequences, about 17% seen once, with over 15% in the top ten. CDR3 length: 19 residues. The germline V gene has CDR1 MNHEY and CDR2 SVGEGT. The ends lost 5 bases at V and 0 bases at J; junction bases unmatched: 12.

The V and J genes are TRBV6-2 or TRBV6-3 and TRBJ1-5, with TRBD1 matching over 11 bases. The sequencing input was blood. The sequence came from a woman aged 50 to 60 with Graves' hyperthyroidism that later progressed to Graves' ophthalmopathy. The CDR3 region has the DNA TGTGCCAGCAGTCCCCTACGGGGGACAGGGGGGTATAGCAATCAGCCCCAGCATTTT. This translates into CASSPLRGTGGYSNQPQHF.